This TCR beta chain was documented in a study of T cell responses to AZD1222 COVID-19 vaccine. CDR3 size: 14 residues. Germline lookup yields CDR1 SGHTA and CDR2 FQGNSA. V trimming: 5 bases; J trimming: 8 bases; junction bases outside the gene matches: 7. Produced via immunoSEQ multiplex PCR; TCRdb's table is partial and in-frame only. The sample consists of over 120,000 clones, approximately 86% of them appearing once. This chain joins TRBV7-2 and TRBJ2-1, with 9 bases matching TRBD2. Sequenced here: peripheral blood, sampled 28 days after the second AZD1222 dose. The sequence came from an adult who received the AZD1222 COVID-19 vaccine. CDR3 region: CASSRGLAKDEQFF. The CDR3 DNA reads as TGTGCCAGCAGCCGCGGACTAGCGAAAGATGAGCAGTTCTTC.